What follows are 31 T cell receptor beta chains derived from one specimen sequenced in a study of regulatory T cells in long-lasting Graves disease. The time point denotes: newly diagnosed GD, antithyroid drugs for less than 3 months. Scientists built the TCR library using RNA that was extracted from PBMCs. According to the study, TCR beta libraries were built with iRepertoire HTBI primers and CDR3-region Arm-PCR. TCRdb redid the calling of the multiplex PCR reads with MiXCR, one entry per CDR3 protein. The table records fewer than 650,000 distinct CDR3 sequences, 15% to 20% of them present only once. This sample was also put to use in a study of T cells in Graves' hyperthyroidism and ophthalmopathy.

The sample was peripheral blood mononuclear cells (PBMCs), taken at new diagnosis, from a patient treated with antithyroid drugs. The origin of the receptors is a man aged 18-30 years with Graves disease.

This clonotype was recorded at least ten times. CDR3 nucleotide sequence: TGTGCCAGCAGTGAAGCGCGGGGGGGCAATCAGCCCCAGCATTTT. Its protein is CASSEARGGNQPQHF. The V call is TRBV2, the J call TRBJ1-5, with a weak D call TRBD1 (5 bases). Germline CDR1 SNHLY, CDR2 FYNNEI. Trimming removed 0 bases at V and 2 bases at J, with 8 bases between. This CDR3 is 15 amino acids long.

This clonotype has more than one count but fewer than ten. This sequence joins TRBV19 and TRBJ2-1; a possible D gene is TRBD2 (5 bases). The CDR3 totals 16 residues. From germline, CDR1 is LNHDA and CDR2 SQIVND (reference sequence). V lost 3 bases and J lost 4, with 16 bases in between. CDR3: CASSIFTGVTYNEQFF. In nucleotides, the CDR3 is TGTGCCAGTAGTATTTTTACCGGGGTCACATACAATGAGCAGTTCTTC.

In its sample, this clonotype was seen many times. This chain connects TRBV18 to TRBJ2-1; D is ambiguous. Germline V gives CDR1 KGHSH, CDR2 LQKENI. The CDR3 sequence is 15 residues long. V was trimmed by 4 bases and J by 0 bases, leaving 10 bases between them. CDR3 amino acids: CASSLAISSYNEQFF. The CDR3 DNA reads as TGTGCCAGCTCACTGGCCATCAGCTCCTACAATGAGCAGTTCTTC.

This clonotype was picked up many times. As DNA, the CDR3 is TGTGCCAGCACCTCAGTGGATGAGCAGTTCTTC. Encoded protein: CASTSVDEQFF. The J gene is TRBJ2-1, the V gene TRBV28; unclear D gene. CDR1 and CDR2 from the germline V gene are MDHEN and SYDVKM. The CDR3 sequence is 11 residues long. V dropped 7 bases and J dropped 8 bases, with 9 bases sitting between them.

As regards this clonotype: The conserved closing phenylalanine or tryptophan is absent in this CDR3, likely reflecting a read error. The genes are TRBV13 and TRBJ2-3; 12 bases map to TRBD1. V gave up 4 bases and J gave up 1 base; unmatched junction bases: 3. The CDR3 length is 16 residues. Germline V CDR1 and CDR2: PRHDT, FYEKMQ (reference sequence). The CDR3 spells CASSSGTGGGTDTQYL. CDR3 nucleotide sequence: TGTGCCAGCAGCTCCGGGACAGGGGGCGGCACAGATACGCAGTATCTT.

This clonotype was seen a few times. The chain employs TRBV30 and TRBJ2-6, with TRBD1 matching 7 bases. Germline V gene data show CDR1 as GTSNPN and CDR2 as SVGIG (reference sequence). This CDR3 is built from 12 residues. The V gene end was trimmed by 0 bases and the J gene end by 17 bases; junction bases not matched to a gene: 7. The CDR3 region is CAWSVPRDRLTF. Written as DNA, the CDR3 is TGTGCCTGGAGTGTACCTCGGGACAGATTGACTTTC.

The chain carries TRBV15 and TRBJ1-1; D gene ambiguous. Germline V gene sequence: CDR1 LNHNV, CDR2 YYDKDF (reference sequence). This CDR3 is built from 12 residues. The ends were cut back, 3 bases at V and 9 bases at J, with 11 bases in the middle. The CDR3 nucleotides are TGTGCCACCAGCAGTTTTGGGTGGCAAGCTTTCTTT. Its translation: CATSSFGWQAFF.

This clonotype was recorded a few times. CDR3 loop: CASSSPTRDRVRSPLHF. The CDR3 DNA follows: TGTGCCAGCAGCTCACCAACCCGGGACAGGGTACGATCACCCCTCCACTTT. This sequence joins TRBV27 and TRBJ1-6; 9 nucleotides line up with TRBD1. Germline CDR1 MNHEY, CDR2 SMNVEV (reference sequence). This CDR3 is 17 amino acids long. With V trimmed by 6 bases and J by 10 bases, 16 bases remained unmatched.

This clonotype has more than one count but fewer than ten. V usage is TRBV20-1 and J usage is TRBJ2-4, with 7 nucleotides matching TRBD1. CDR3 size: 13 residues. The V segment lost 7 bases and the J segment 2 bases; nucleotides outside the gene matches: 5. The germline gives CDR1 DFQATT, CDR2 SNEGSKA (reference sequence). The CDR3 DNA sequence: TGCAGTGGGATGACAGGGTCCAAAAACATTCAGTACTTC. As protein: CSGMTGSKNIQYF.

This clonotype was found many times. V is TRBV30 and J is TRBJ1-1; D is uncertain. The germline CDR1 and CDR2 sequences are GTSNPN and SVGIG (reference sequence). Trimming took 0 bases from V and 3 from J, leaving 5 bases between them. The CDR3 length is 12 residues. In nucleotides, the CDR3 is TGTGCCTGGAGTGTACTGGACACTGAAGCTTTCTTT. Its protein product is CAWSVLDTEAFF.

The chain employs TRBV3-1 and TRBJ2-7; D tentatively reads TRBD1 or TRBD2 (5 bases each). V lost 0 bases and J lost 9, with 12 bases in between. The CDR3 length is 13 residues. The germline V gene has CDR1 LGHDT and CDR2 YNNKEL (reference sequence). The chain's CDR3 is CASSQDGTAGQYF. The DNA for the CDR3 is TGTGCCAGCAGCCAAGATGGGACGGCAGGGCAGTACTTC.

This clonotype has more than one count but fewer than ten. V usage is TRBV5-6 and J usage is TRBJ2-4; the D is unclear. CDR1 and CDR2 (germline): SGHDT, YYEEEE. The CDR3 runs to 14 residues. Trimming shortened V by 6 bases and J by 7 bases, and 17 bases separated the two germline ends. The CDR3 here is CASTTLVVNNIQYF. The CDR3 DNA sequence: TGTGCCAGCACCACCTTAGTCGTAAACAACATTCAGTACTTC.

With respect to this clonotype: This may arise from a read error, as a much more abundant clone is one base away. DNA of the CDR3: TGTGCCAGCAGTGGCCGACAGGGCAGAGCTAATGAAAAACTGTTTTTT. Translating it yields CASSGRQGRANEKLFF. The rearrangement links TRBV27 to TRBJ1-4; TRBD1 matches 7 bases. This CDR3 is 16 amino acids long. Germline-derived CDR1 and CDR2 are MNHEY and SMNVEV (reference sequence). Trimming cost V 5 bases and J 3 bases; bases outside gene matches: 9.

This clonotype was detected many times. J is TRBJ2-3 and V is TRBV30; 7 nucleotides agree with TRBD2. The trim removed 6 bases at V and 4 bases at J, leaving 10 bases unmatched. CDR1 and CDR2 (germline): GTSNPN, SVGIG (reference sequence). The CDR3 consists of 14 residues. The CDR3 DNA reads TGTGCCTGTCGCCAGGCGGGAGCAGCAGATACGCAGTATTTT. Translated, it gives CACRQAGAADTQYF.

J is TRBJ1-4 and V is TRBV3-1, with 8 bases aligning to TRBD1. V dropped 2 bases and J dropped 8; count of bases not matched to a gene: 7. The germline CDR1 and CDR2 sequences are LGHDT and YNNKEL (reference sequence). This CDR3 contains 15 residues. CDR3 coding DNA: TGTGCCAGCAGCCAAAATCAGGGGGCGAGAGAAAAACTGTTTTTT. Amino acid sequence: CASSQNQGAREKLFF.

This clonotype came up a few times. The chain carries TRBV4-1 and TRBJ2-7, with 12 positions matching TRBD1. The CDR3 has 17 residues. The germline V gene has CDR1 MGHRA and CDR2 YSYEKL. V lost 6 bases to trimming and J lost 3 bases; unmatched junction nucleotides: 12. The CDR3 here is CASSPGTGGDPVYEQYF. CDR3 nucleotides: TGCGCCAGCAGTCCCGGGACAGGGGGCGATCCCGTCTACGAGCAGTACTTC.

In its sample, this clonotype was seen a few times. V is TRBV6-1 and J is TRBJ2-1, with 10 positions matching TRBD2. V shed 6 bases, J shed 7 bases, and the junction held 6 bases outside the gene matches. The CDR3 has 14 amino acids. In germline, CDR1 is MNHNS, CDR2 SASEGT. For the CDR3, the DNA is TGTGCCAGCAGGGGGCTAGCGGGAGCGAATGAGCAGTTCTTC. This sequence encodes CASRGLAGANEQFF.

As concerns this clonotype: This may stem from a read error, because a much larger clone lies one nucleotide away. The V gene is TRBV20-1, the J gene TRBJ1-5, with 9 bases identical to TRBD1. The CDR3 runs 15 residues. Per the germline V gene, CDR1 is DFQATT and CDR2 is SNEGSKA (reference sequence). After removal of 5 bases from V and 3 bases from J, the junction contained 8 bases not matched to a gene. CDR3 residues: CSAGDRVEYNQPQHF. CDR3 DNA sequence: TGCAGTGCTGGGGACAGGGTCGAGTACAATCAGCCCCAGCATTTT.

There are a few counts of this clonotype. This rearrangement joins TRBV30 to TRBJ2-5; D uncertain. Germline assignment: CDR1 GTSNPN and CDR2 SVGIG (reference sequence). CDR3 length equals 13 residues. The ends were cut back, 8 bases at V and 5 bases at J, with 18 bases in the middle. The CDR3 DNA is TGTGCCCACTCGGAGCTAGTTCGTGAGACCCAGTACTTC. Amino acids: CAHSELVRETQYF.

The rearrangement uses TRBV2 and TRBJ2-5; D remains ambiguous. Looked up from germline, CDR1 is SNHLY and CDR2 is FYNNEI. This CDR3 region has 15 residues. V was shortened by 2 bases and J by 2 bases, with 12 bases between the two germline ends. The CDR3 region is CASSESFPPQETQYF. CDR3 coding DNA: TGTGCCAGCAGTGAATCTTTTCCGCCACAAGAGACCCAGTACTTC.

The table lists this clonotype with many counts. The chain uses TRBV11-2 and TRBJ2-7; no clear D gene. V was cut by 0 bases and J by 5 bases, with 14 bases left in between. The V gene's germline CDR1 is SGHAT and CDR2 FQNNGV. This CDR3 region has 15 residues. The CDR3, as DNA: TGTGCCAGCAGCTTAGAAAGGGCAGGATTGAACGAGCAGTACTTC. Residues: CASSLERAGLNEQYF.

The chain recombines TRBV29-1 with TRBJ2-7; possible D gene TRBD2, 6 bases. From germline, CDR1 is SQVTM and CDR2 ANQGSEA. V lost 0 bases, J lost 6 bases, and 6 bases lay in between. The CDR3 runs 11 residues. The CDR3 DNA sequence: TGCAGCGTTGAAGAGGGGGGCGAGCAGTACTTC. It translates to CSVEEGGEQYF.

V and J are TRBV11-2 and TRBJ2-1; 8 nucleotides line up with TRBD2. The V gene end was trimmed by 6 bases and the J gene end by 2 bases; junction bases not matched to a gene: 6. This CDR3 spans 15 amino acids. In germline, CDR1 is SGHAT, CDR2 FQNNGV. DNA of the CDR3: TGTGCCAGCAGACTACCCGGGGGGGCCTACAATGAGCAGTTCTTC. Protein product: CASRLPGGAYNEQFF. Variable domain in full (rest from reference TRBV11-2 and TRBJ2-1): EAGVAQSPRYKIIEKRQSVAFWCNPISGHATLYWYQQILGQGPKLLIQFQNNGVVDDSQLPKDRFSAERLKGVDSTLKIQPAKLEDSAVYLCASRLPGGAYNEQFFGPGTRLTVL.

This clonotype was seen many times. J is TRBJ1-1 and V is TRBV6-2 or TRBV6-3, with unresolved D. CDR1 and CDR2 (germline): MNHEY, SVGEGT. The CDR3 runs 14 residues. Trimming cost V 0 bases and J 2 bases, with 7 bases left between them. The CDR3 region is CASSYSPRNTEAFF. Here the CDR3 DNA reads TGTGCCAGCAGTTACTCGCCCAGAAACACTGAAGCTTTCTTT.

This clonotype was observed a few times. The V and J genes are TRBV27 and TRBJ1-1; 7 bases fit TRBD1. CDR3 size: 14 residues. Germline CDR1 and CDR2: MNHEY and SMNVEV (reference sequence). J lost 5 bases, V lost 7 bases, and 10 bases had no gene match. The CDR3 protein is CASTKSDRATEAFF. CDR3 nucleotides: TGTGCCAGCACTAAATCCGACAGGGCTACTGAAGCTTTCTTT.

The CDR3 DNA reads as TGTGCCAGCAGCCGCCTAACCGGGGAAGGAGCTAACTATGGCTACACCTTC. This gives the protein CASSRLTGEGANYGYTF. The V and J genes are TRBV11-2 and TRBJ1-2; D ambiguous. The CDR3 has 17 amino acids. Germline V gene lookup returns CDR1 SGHAT and CDR2 FQNNGV. Trimming took 5 bases from V and 0 from J, leaving 19 bases between them.

The gene calls are TRBV19 and TRBJ1-6, with TRBD1 matching over 9 bases. The CDR3 is made up of 17 amino acids. V was pared by 7 bases and J by 5 bases, with 12 bases of the junction left unmatched. Germline lookup yields CDR1 LNHDA and CDR2 SQIVND (reference sequence). DNA for the CDR3: TGTGCCAGTAACTTGGATAGCCGGACAGGGGATAATTCACCCCTCCACTTT. This translates into CASNLDSRTGDNSPLHF.

This clonotype was picked up many times. The chain uses TRBV18 and TRBJ1-2, with 8 bases that match TRBD1. J gave up 8 bases and V 4 bases, and 6 bases lay outside the gene matches. The CDR3 is 13 amino acids. Germline lookup yields CDR1 KGHSH and CDR2 LQKENI. The CDR3 nucleotides are TGTGCCAGCTCACGCGGACAGGGCGACGGCTACACCTTC. It translates to CASSRGQGDGYTF. The full variable domain, completed using reference TRBV18 and TRBJ1-2, is NAGVMQNPRHLVRRRGQEARLRCSPMKGHSHVYWYRQLPEEGLKFMVYLQKENIIDESGMPKERFSAEFPKEGPSILRIQQVVRGDSAAYFCASSRGQGDGYTFGSGTRLTVV.

Only a few counts were recorded for this clonotype. J is TRBJ2-7 and V is TRBV29-1; no clear D gene. The CDR3 totals 12 residues. V lost 6 bases and J 0 bases, leaving 9 bases between the germline ends. Germline CDR1 reads SQVTM; CDR2 reads ANQGSEA. Written as DNA, the CDR3 is TGCAGCGTCGGGTGGGGCTCCTACGAGCAGTACTTC. It encodes CSVGWGSYEQYF.

The chain uses TRBV20-1 and TRBJ1-2, with 8 nucleotides matching TRBD1. Trimming removed 6 bases from V and 0 bases from J; junction bases left unmatched: 6. The CDR3 runs to 14 residues. Germline V gene sequence: CDR1 DFQATT, CDR2 SNEGSKA (reference sequence). CDR3 DNA sequence: TGCAGTGCCAAAGGGACAGGAGCTAACTATGGCTACACCTTC. Protein: CSAKGTGANYGYTF.

V usage is TRBV7-2 and J usage is TRBJ1-5; D perhaps matches TRBD1 (6 bases). CDR1 is SGHTA and CDR2 is FQGNSA in the germline V gene. The CDR3 spans 15 residues. Trimming took off 5 bases at V and 9 bases at J, with 20 bases between the two ends. The CDR3, as DNA: TGTGCCAGCAGCCGTACTTTGAGGGGGGTTGTGCCCCAGCATTTT. It specifies CASSRTLRGVVPQHF.